One and the same sample provided the 6 T cell receptor beta chains below, sequenced in a study of tumor T cells in aggressive B-cell lymphoma. Here immunoSEQ multiplex PCR was the method, and the copy in TCRdb shows in-frame clones only, minus some. The profile shows about 3,000 clones, approximately 93% of them singletons. Sequencing was done on a sample of tumor tissue. The receptors shown here come from an adult with diffuse large B cell lymphoma.

This chain links TRBV30 with TRBJ2-7; 10 nucleotides match TRBD1. J gave up 6 bases and V 7 bases, and 3 bases lay outside the gene matches. This CDR3 contains 11 residues. Germline CDR1 and CDR2: GTSNPN and SVGIG (reference sequence). DNA for the CDR3: TGTGCCTCGAGGACAGGGGGCGAGCAGTACTTC. This encodes CASRTGGEQYF.

This clone has a single count. At one end the junction does not follow the germline gene, possibly because of a read error. This chain links TRBV6-1 with TRBJ2-1; 7 bases line up with TRBD1. The CDR3 spans 14 residues. Germline V gives CDR1 MNHNS, CDR2 SASEGT. In DNA form, the CDR3 reads TGTGCCAGCAGTGACCGAGGGACAGTCGATGAGCAATTCTTC. Encoded protein: CASSDRGTVDEQFF.

The chain carries TRBV5-4 and TRBJ2-7, with no clear D. The CDR3 length is 14 residues. Germline CDR1 is SGHNT and CDR2 is YYREEE (reference sequence). V was shortened by 0 bases and J by 2 bases, with 9 bases between the two germline ends. The CDR3 DNA sequence: TGTGCCAGCAGCTTGGATCCGGAGACCTACGAGCAGTACTTC. It specifies CASSLDPETYEQYF.

CDR3 loop: CASSYLGQASTGELFF. CDR3 coding DNA: TGTGCCAGCAGTTACCTCGGACAGGCGAGCACCGGGGAGCTGTTTTTT. This chain joins TRBV6-6 and TRBJ2-2, with 7 bases lining up with TRBD1. The CDR3 covers 16 residues. Trimming at V came to 2 bases and at J to 4 bases, leaving 7 bases not matched to a gene. CDR1 MNHNY and CDR2 SVGAGI come from the germline V gene (reference sequence).

V gene TRBV7-9 combines with J gene TRBJ1-1; 9 bases are shared with TRBD1. CDR1 SEHNR and CDR2 FQNEAQ come from the germline V gene (reference sequence). V was clipped by 3 bases and J by 10 bases; unmatched bases: 9. The CDR3 totals 14 residues. Written as DNA, the CDR3 is TGTGCCAGCAGCTTCCGGGACAGGGAGGGGGTAGCTTTCTTT. Translation gives CASSFRDREGVAFF.

V gene TRBV14 combines with J gene TRBJ2-3; 9 bases fit TRBD2. The CDR3 spans 14 residues. In germline, CDR1 is SGHDN, CDR2 FVKESK. The V and J ends lost 5 bases and 6 bases, in that order; junction bases with no gene match: 6. CDR3 sequence (DNA): TGTGCCAGCAGCGAAGGACTAGCGTGGGATACGCAGTATTTT. It encodes CASSEGLAWDTQYF.